One sample yielded the 17 T cell receptor beta chains listed below, sequenced in a study of tumor-infiltrating lymphocytes in primary liver carcinoma. Co-extraction of both nucleic acids (RNA and DNA) used about 19-33 mg of unsorted bulk tissue. TCR beta cDNA was reverse-transcribed from roughly 0.45 ug of total RNA. The reaction used a constant-region primer and ProtoScript II reverse transcriptase. Investigators got TCR beta libraries out of three nested multiplex PCR rounds, done with slightly modified ARM-PCR. Rounds one and two of PCR, each of approximately 11 cycles, were primed with TRBV1-TRBV30 forward primers and a C-beta reverse primer. TCRdb fed the multiplex PCR reads into MiXCR, producing one record per CDR3 protein. Of about 44,000 distinct CDR3 sequences in the sample, roughly 74% were seen once. The sample comprised tumor-adjacent normal liver tissue. These receptors originate from a young woman with primary liver carcinoma and hepatitis B virus infection.

Comment on this clonotype: One end of the junction does not line up with germline, which may come from a read error. The chain links TRBV5-4 to TRBJ2-7; possibly TRBD2 for D (5 bases). Per germline, CDR1 SGHNT and CDR2 YYREEE (reference sequence). There are 13 residues in the CDR3. This chain's CDR3 is CVSTLRGYDEQYF. DNA of the CDR3: TGTGTCAGCACCTTGAGAGGGTATGACGAGCAGTACTTC. Using reference TRBV5-4 and TRBJ2-7 for the parts outside the CDR3, the full variable domain is ETGVTQSPTHLIKTRGQQVTLRCSSQSGHNTVSWYQQALGQGPQFIFQYYREEENGRGNFPPRFSGLQFPNYSSELNVNALELDDSALYLCVSTLRGYDEQYFGPGTRLTVT.

This clonotype was picked up many times. No conserved phenylalanine or tryptophan is present at the end of the CDR3, so a read error is the likely explanation. This chain connects TRBV11-2 to TRBJ2-7; D gene uncertain. This CDR3 comprises 14 residues. CDR1 is SGHAT and CDR2 is FQNNGV in the germline V gene. The V end lost 4 bases, the J end lost 0 bases, and 10 bases lay between the germline ends. The CDR3 DNA follows: TGTGCCAGCAGCTCACAGTCAGGCTCCTACGAGCAGTACATC. Amino acid sequence: CASSSQSGSYEQYI.

The V gene is TRBV10-3, the J gene TRBJ1-2; D is possibly TRBD1 (5 bases). Germline V gene lookup returns CDR1 ENHRY and CDR2 SYGVKD. The V gene lost 3 bases and the J gene lost 4 bases, with 15 bases spanning the gap. CDR3 length equals 15 residues. CDR3 bases: TGTGCCATCAGTGAAGATTCGGGGGATGTCTATGGCTACACCTTC. Translating it yields CAISEDSGDVYGYTF.

The sample holds many counts of this clonotype. V gene TRBV28 combines with J gene TRBJ2-3, with TRBD2 matching 9 bases. CDR1 and CDR2 from the germline V gene are MDHEN and SYDVKM. Unmatched junction bases numbered 10, after V lost 6 bases and J lost 3 bases. CDR3 size: 16 residues. The CDR3 region has the DNA TGTGCCAGCAGAACCGGGGCGGGAGGGCCGACAGATACGCAGTATTTT. It yields the protein CASRTGAGGPTDTQYF.

J is TRBJ2-1 and V is TRBV28; D is perhaps TRBD2 (5 bases). The germline V gene encodes CDR1 MDHEN and CDR2 SYDVKM. The length of the CDR3 is 14 residues. V shed 6 bases and J shed 6 bases, with 15 bases lying between them. CDR3 protein: CASRWTSGVNEQFF. CDR3 sequence (DNA): TGTGCCAGCAGGTGGACGAGCGGCGTCAATGAGCAGTTCTTC.

Details on this clonotype: A read error may account for a junction end that differs from germline. The rearrangement joins TRBV5-4 to TRBJ2-1, with TRBD2 matching 7 bases. This CDR3 spans 16 amino acids. CDR1 and CDR2 from the germline V gene are SGHNT and YYREEE (reference sequence). CDR3 nucleotides: TGTGCCAGCAGCTCTACTAGCGCAAGCTCCTACAATGAGCGGTTCTTC. This sequence encodes CASSSTSASSYNERFF.

Regarding this clonotype: The junction differs from germline at one of its ends, possibly a read error. The chain carries TRBV6-1 and TRBJ1-5; D may be TRBD1 (5 bases). CDR1 and CDR2 (germline): MNHNS, SASEGT. This CDR3 is 22 amino acids long. The CDR3 coding sequence is TGTGCCAGCAATGAAGCGCAAGGGGATGTTGAGGGGCTCTTCTCGTGCAATCAGCCCCAGCATTTT. Amino acids: CASNEAQGDVEGLFSCNQPQHF.

In regard to this clonotype: The junction and the germline gene differ at one end; a read error may be behind it. The rearrangement links TRBV11-2 to TRBJ2-1, with D perhaps TRBD2 (5 bases). This CDR3 comprises 17 residues. CDR1 SGHAT and CDR2 FQNNGV come from the germline V gene. CDR3 region: CASSLGVSVSVFSEQFF. CDR3 in DNA: TGTGCCAGCAGCTTAGGGGTTAGCGTGAGTGTCTTCAGTGAGCAATTCTTC.

Concerning this clonotype itself: An end of the junction does not agree with germline; a read error may underlie this. The CDR3 DNA sequence: TGTGTCAGCAGCTTAGCAGGGACTAGCGGCCTCGTGTACTTC. It codes for CVSSLAGTSGLVYF. The rearrangement uses TRBV11-2 and TRBJ2-7; 11 bases map to TRBD2. The CDR3 loop spans 14 amino acids. From germline, CDR1 is SGHAT and CDR2 FQNNGV.

With respect to this clonotype: The CDR3 carries no conserved terminal phenylalanine or tryptophan, so it likely arises from a read error. The rearrangement uses TRBV12-3 or TRBV12-4 and TRBJ2-7, with D possibly matching TRBD2 (6 bases). The CDR3 has 15 amino acids. With 4 bases removed from V and 5 bases from J, the gap between germline ends came to 18 bases. The CDR3 DNA reads TGTGCCAGCAGTTCCCTCGGAGGGGTTCCCCACGAGCAGTACTTA. Its protein is CASSSLGGVPHEQYL.

This clonotype was seen a few times. Given a much more abundant clone one base away, this may be a read error. V usage is TRBV10-3 and J usage is TRBJ2-2, with 11 bases fitting TRBD2. J was trimmed by 6 bases and V by 9 bases; bases with no gene match: 6. Germline V gene data show CDR1 as ENHRY and CDR2 as SYGVKD. The CDR3 has 14 residues. This CDR3 reads CAIGTSGSAGELFF. CDR3 nucleotides: TGTGCCATAGGGACTAGCGGCAGCGCCGGGGAGCTGTTTTTT.

With respect to this clonotype: Mismatch with germline at one junction end may stem from a read error. The chain joins TRBV11-3 to TRBJ2-3; 8 nucleotides match TRBD2. Germline CDR1 is SGHNT and CDR2 is YENEEA. This CDR3 is built from 19 residues. This CDR3 reads CANSLGIGAGVGGTDMQYF. CDR3 nucleotides: TGTGCCAACAGCTTAGGTATTGGAGCGGGAGTAGGAGGCACAGATATGCAGTATTTT.

For this clonotype: One end of the junction fails to match germline, which may point to a read error. The chain combines TRBV12-3 or TRBV12-4 with TRBJ2-3; D could derive from TRBD1 or TRBD2 (5 bases each). This CDR3 region has 14 residues. The CDR3: CASTRGSYTDTLYF. CDR3 sequence (DNA): TGTGCCAGCACCCGGGGCAGTTACACGGATACGCTGTATTTT.

The V and J genes are TRBV4-3 and TRBJ2-7; TRBD1 might be the D (5 bases). This CDR3 has 14 amino acids. Between the trimmed V and J ends, which lost 8 bases and 1 base, there was a span of 15 bases. Germline assignment: CDR1 LGHNA and CDR2 YSLEER. CDR3 DNA: TGCGCCAGCCAAGATTTTCCAGGGTCCTACGAGCAGTACTTC. This codes for CASQDFPGSYEQYF.

Concerning this clonotype itself: Possible read error: a much larger clone is one base away. The V call is TRBV11-3, the J call TRBJ2-1; no reliable D call. The CDR3 contains 14 residues. Germline CDR1 is SGHNT and CDR2 is YENEEA. CDR3 in DNA: TGTACCAGCAGCTTAGACGTCTCGAACGATGAGCAGTTCTTC. Translating it yields CTSSLDVSNDEQFF. Supplemented by reference TRBV11-3 and TRBJ2-1, the full variable domain reads EAGVVQSPRYKIIEKKQPVAFWCNPISGHNTLYWYLQNLGQGPELLIRYENEEAVDDSQLPKDRFSAERLKGVDSTLKIQPAELGDSAVYLCTSSLDVSNDEQFFGPGTRLTVL.

This clonotype appeared a few times. V usage is TRBV2 and J usage is TRBJ2-2; D remains ambiguous. This CDR3 is built from 15 residues. V lost 4 bases to trimming and J lost 2 bases, with 11 bases between them. Germline V gene data show CDR1 as SNHLY and CDR2 as FYNNEI. Here the CDR3 DNA reads TGTGCCAGCAGTGGAGTCAGTCTAAACACCGGGGAGCTGTTTTTT. Protein sequence: CASSGVSLNTGELFF.

This clonotype was seen many times. CDR3 sequence (DNA): TGTGCCAGCAGCGGGACTAGCGGGAGTTCAGATACGCAGTATTTT. This gives the protein CASSGTSGSSDTQYF. The rearrangement joins TRBV6-1 to TRBJ2-3; 14 bases are shared with TRBD2. The CDR3 spans 15 residues. Per the germline V gene, CDR1 is MNHNS and CDR2 is SASEGT. The trim removed 6 bases at V and 4 bases at J, leaving 3 bases unmatched.